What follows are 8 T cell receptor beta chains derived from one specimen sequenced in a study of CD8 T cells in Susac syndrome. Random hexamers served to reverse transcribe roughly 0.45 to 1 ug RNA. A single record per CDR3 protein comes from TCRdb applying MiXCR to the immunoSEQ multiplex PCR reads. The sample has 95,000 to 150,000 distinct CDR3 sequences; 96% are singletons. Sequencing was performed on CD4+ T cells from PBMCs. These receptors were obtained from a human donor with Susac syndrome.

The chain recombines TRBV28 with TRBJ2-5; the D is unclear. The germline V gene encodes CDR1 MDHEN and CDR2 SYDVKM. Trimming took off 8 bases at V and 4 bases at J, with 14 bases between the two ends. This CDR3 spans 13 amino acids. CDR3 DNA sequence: TGTGCCAGCCTACGGATCCCGGGAGAGACCCAGTACTTC. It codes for CASLRIPGETQYF.

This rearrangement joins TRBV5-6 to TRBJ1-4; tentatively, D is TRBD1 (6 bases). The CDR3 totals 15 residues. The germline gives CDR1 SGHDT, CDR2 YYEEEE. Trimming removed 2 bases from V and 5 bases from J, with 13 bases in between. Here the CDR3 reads CASSFLQGGNEKLFF. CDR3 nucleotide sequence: TGTGCCAGCAGCTTTCTACAGGGTGGCAATGAAAAACTGTTTTTT.

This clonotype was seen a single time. The CDR3 nucleotides read TGTGCCACCAGTGATTCGAACCGAGACGAGCAGTACTTC. This sequence encodes CATSDSNRDEQYF. This sequence joins TRBV24-1 and TRBJ2-7; D is undetermined. The V and J ends lost 2 bases and 5 bases respectively, with 9 bases between them. Germline V gene sequence: CDR1 KGHDR, CDR2 SFDVKD. This CDR3 has 13 amino acids.

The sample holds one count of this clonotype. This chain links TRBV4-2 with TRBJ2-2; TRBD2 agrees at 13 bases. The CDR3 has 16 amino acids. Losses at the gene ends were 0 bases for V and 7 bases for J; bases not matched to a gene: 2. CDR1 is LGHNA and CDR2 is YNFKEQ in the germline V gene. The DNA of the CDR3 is TGTGCCAGCAGCCAAGAACTAGCGGGAGGGTTCGGGGAGCTGTTTTTT. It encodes CASSQELAGGFGELFF.

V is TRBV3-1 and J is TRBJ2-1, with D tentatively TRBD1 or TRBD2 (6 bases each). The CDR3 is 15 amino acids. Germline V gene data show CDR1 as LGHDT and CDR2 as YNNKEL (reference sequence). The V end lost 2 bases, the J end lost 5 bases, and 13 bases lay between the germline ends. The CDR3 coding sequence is TGTGCCAGCAGCCAATGGGGGGCCCATAACAATGAGCAGTTCTTC. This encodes CASSQWGAHNNEQFF.

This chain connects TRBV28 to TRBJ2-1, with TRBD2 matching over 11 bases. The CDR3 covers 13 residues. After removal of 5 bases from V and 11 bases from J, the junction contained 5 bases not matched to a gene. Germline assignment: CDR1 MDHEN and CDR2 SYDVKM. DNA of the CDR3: TGTGCCAGCAGTGCCCGACTAGCGGGACAGCAGTTCTTC. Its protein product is CASSARLAGQQFF.

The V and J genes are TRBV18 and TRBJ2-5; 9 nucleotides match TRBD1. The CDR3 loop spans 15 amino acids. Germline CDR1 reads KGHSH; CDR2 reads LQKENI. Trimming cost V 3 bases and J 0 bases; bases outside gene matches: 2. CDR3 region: CASSPGTGYQETQYF. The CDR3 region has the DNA TGTGCCAGCTCACCTGGGACAGGGTACCAAGAGACCCAGTACTTC. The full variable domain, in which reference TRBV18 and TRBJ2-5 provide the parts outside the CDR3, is NAGVMQNPRHLVRRRGQEARLRCSPMKGHSHVYWYRQLPEEGLKFMVYLQKENIIDESGMPKERFSAEFPKEGPSILRIQQVVRGDSAAYFCASSPGTGYQETQYFGPGTRLLVL.

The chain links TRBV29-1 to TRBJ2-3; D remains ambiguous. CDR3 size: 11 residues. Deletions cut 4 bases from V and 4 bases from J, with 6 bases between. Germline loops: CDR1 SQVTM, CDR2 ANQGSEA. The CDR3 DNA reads TGCAGCGTTGCCCGGGCAGATACGCAGTATTTT. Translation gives CSVARADTQYF.